This TCR beta chain is drawn from a study of regulatory T cells in long-lasting Graves disease. This CDR3 spans 17 amino acids. CDR1 and CDR2 (germline): MNHNS, SASEGT. Combining iRepertoire HTBI primers with Arm-PCR of CDR3 regions, the authors built TCR beta libraries. TCRdb reprocessed the multiplex PCR reads via MiXCR and lists one record per CDR3 protein. The data show over 350,000 distinct CDR3 sequences, with 14% seen just once and roughly a sixth held by the top ten. Sample time point: newly diagnosed GD, antithyroid drugs for less than 3 months. With RNA extracted from PBMCs as input, the TCR library was made. This clonotype was observed a few times. The junction shows a germline mismatch at one end, possibly a read error. The data also belong to a second study, concerning T cells in Graves' hyperthyroidism and ophthalmopathy.

This chain uses TRBV6-1 with TRBJ2-3; D is perhaps TRBD1 or TRBD2 (5 bases each). Sequencing was performed on peripheral blood mononuclear cells (PBMCs), taken at new diagnosis, from a patient treated with antithyroid drugs. This receptor was taken from a woman aged 50 to 60 with Graves disease. The CDR3 sequence is CVSSQLGASSYPDTQYF. CDR3 DNA: TGTGTCAGCAGTCAACTCGGGGCTAGCTCATACCCGGATACGCAGTATTTT.